This T cell receptor beta chain was obtained from a study of patients and donors after allogeneic stem cell transplantation. This CDR3 has 16 residues. Germline V gene data show CDR1 as SGDLS and CDR2 as YYNGEE. The junction had 12 bases not matched to a gene; V was cut back by 5 bases and J by 4 bases. From the RT-PCR reads, TCRdb called clonotypes with MiXCR, one entry per CDR3 protein. This table holds about 160,000 distinct CDR3 sequences, roughly 22% found once. This rearrangement joins TRBV9 to TRBJ2-1; TRBD1 matches 7 bases. The receptor was derived from a human donor who was either an allogeneic HSCT recipient or a stem cell or donor lymphocyte infusion donor (not recorded which). It is not recorded whose cells these are; they may come from a transplant donor. Source material: blood, either unsorted or a sorted T cell fraction (not recorded which). The chain's CDR3 is CASRTSNRGLYNEQFF. The CDR3 nucleotides read TGTGCCAGCAGGACCTCCAACAGGGGATTGTACAATGAGCAGTTCTTC.